The 24 T cell receptor beta chains listed next were all sequenced from one sample in a study of technical replicates of blood from a handful of donors. This table comes from immunoSEQ multiplex PCR, and its TCRdb copy is limited to in-frame clones, with some not included. This sample has roughly 85,000 clones; approximately 95% occur once, and the top ten carry under 0.3%. The sequencing sample was made of T cells isolated from PBMCs. The receptors originated from a human donor in good health.

This clone came up once. The chain recombines TRBV6-5 with TRBJ1-2; perhaps TRBD1 as D (6 bases). Per the germline V gene, CDR1 is MNHEY and CDR2 is SVGAGI. Trimming stripped 6 bases from V and 6 bases from J, with 20 bases between. The CDR3 is made up of 15 amino acids. The CDR3 spells CASRKGTHLWNGYTF. CDR3 DNA: TGTGCCAGCAGGAAAGGGACACACCTCTGGAATGGCTACACCTTC.

V is TRBV5-1 and J is TRBJ1-5; D not resolved. The V gene lost 0 bases and the J gene lost 4 bases, with 5 bases spanning the gap. The CDR3 extends over 13 amino acids. Germline V gene lookup returns CDR1 SGHRS and CDR2 YFSETQ. This chain's CDR3 is CASSLEQNQPQHF. The CDR3, as DNA: TGCGCCAGCAGCTTGGAACAAAATCAGCCCCAGCATTTT.

V usage is TRBV7-9 and J usage is TRBJ2-3, with a weak D call TRBD1 (5 bases). V was pared by 4 bases and J by 11 bases, with 13 bases between. Germline V gives CDR1 SEHNR, CDR2 FQNEAQ (reference sequence). The CDR3 extends over 12 amino acids. The CDR3 reads CASSSPTEEQYF. The CDR3 nucleotides read TGTGCCAGCAGCTCCCCGACAGAGGAGCAGTATTTT.

Worth noting for this clone: This specimen includes other DNA sequences encoding the same CDR3. The chain is built from TRBV6-5 and TRBJ1-1; TRBD1 is a possible D gene (5 bases). Germline V gene lookup returns CDR1 MNHEY and CDR2 SVGAGI. CDR3 length: 13 amino acids. The ends were cut back, 0 bases at V and 8 bases at J, with 10 bases in the middle. The CDR3 here is CASSYSGGTEAFF. CDR3 DNA: TGTGCCAGCAGTTACTCTGGGGGGACGGAAGCTTTCTTT.

This clone was observed once. V gene TRBV9 combines with J gene TRBJ1-4; D not resolved. In germline, CDR1 is SGDLS, CDR2 YYNGEE. Trimming cost V 1 base and J 7 bases, with 20 bases left between them. CDR3 length: 17 amino acids. The CDR3 DNA follows: TGTGCCAGCAGCGTATCCGGCGCGCCGGGGAGAGGTGAAAAACTGTTTTTT. It yields the protein CASSVSGAPGRGEKLFF.

This clone was seen only once. The chain recombines TRBV6-4 with TRBJ1-2; TRBD1 matches at 11 bases. V shed 2 bases and J 2 bases; nucleotides not matched to a gene: 4. The length of the CDR3 is 16 residues. CDR1 and CDR2 from the germline V gene are MRHNA and SNTAGT. The CDR3 nucleotides read TGTGCCAGCAGTGACAGAGGGACAGGGGGGAACTATGGCTACACCTTC. The encoded protein is CASSDRGTGGNYGYTF.

V usage is TRBV19 and J usage is TRBJ2-1; D is possibly TRBD1 (6 bases). The ends were cut back, 5 bases at V and 5 bases at J, with 13 bases in the middle. Germline CDR1 reads LNHDA; CDR2 reads SQIVND (reference sequence). The CDR3 loop spans 14 amino acids. The DNA of the CDR3 is TGTGCCAGTAGTCTCGGACAGTGGAACAATGAGCAGTTCTTC. Translated, it gives CASSLGQWNNEQFF.

The V gene is TRBV7-9, the J gene TRBJ1-2; 9 nucleotides agree with TRBD1. V lost 5 bases to trimming and J lost 8 bases; unmatched junction nucleotides: 12. The CDR3 is 15 amino acids. Per the germline V gene, CDR1 is SEHNR and CDR2 is FQNEAQ (reference sequence). CDR3 region: CASSIQDRGSSGYTF. The CDR3 DNA sequence: TGTGCCAGCAGCATACAGGACAGGGGTTCCTCAGGCTACACCTTC.

The rearrangement links TRBV14 to TRBJ1-2; D is possibly TRBD1 (5 bases). The CDR3 extends over 15 amino acids. V shed 3 bases and J shed 4 bases, with 15 bases lying between them. Germline CDR1 SGHDN, CDR2 FVKESK. The CDR3 DNA reads as TGTGCCAGCAGCCACGAGCGGGGCACGGGCTATGGCTACACCTTC. Amino acids: CASSHERGTGYGYTF.

V and J are TRBV6-5 and TRBJ1-1; D gene uncertain. Germline V gene sequence: CDR1 MNHEY, CDR2 SVGAGI. V lost 0 bases and J 10 bases, leaving 21 bases between the germline ends. This CDR3 spans 16 amino acids. In DNA, the CDR3 is TGTGCCAGCAGTTACTCCGGGTCCCTCAGCGGTCTAAGAGCTTTCTTT. Translating it yields CASSYSGSLSGLRAFF.

The V and J genes are TRBV7-2 and TRBJ1-6, with D maybe TRBD1 (5 bases). The V end lost 10 bases, the J end lost 7 bases, and 23 bases lay between the germline ends. Germline V gene data show CDR1 as SGHTA and CDR2 as FQGNSA. This CDR3 comprises 16 residues. For the CDR3, the DNA is TGTGCCACCTCCCCACTGGGCAGGGAAGGAAATTCACCCCTCCACTTT. Its protein is CATSPLGREGNSPLHF.

The chain links TRBV2 to TRBJ1-2; 9 bases are shared with TRBD1. CDR3 length equals 17 residues. Germline V gene lookup returns CDR1 SNHLY and CDR2 FYNNEI. J was trimmed by 2 bases and V by 4 bases; bases with no gene match: 11. The CDR3 spells CASSADRGYSGNYGYTF. The DNA of the CDR3 is TGTGCCAGCAGTGCCGACAGGGGGTATTCTGGGAACTATGGCTACACCTTC.

This sequence joins TRBV7-9 and TRBJ2-7, with a tentative D call TRBD1 (7 bases). The CDR3 is made up of 15 amino acids. Between the trimmed V and J ends, which lost 3 bases and 4 bases, there was a span of 16 bases. Germline CDR1 is SEHNR and CDR2 is FQNEAQ (reference sequence). The CDR3 reads CASSFSQGGLYEQYF. The CDR3 region has the DNA TGTGCCAGCAGCTTTAGCCAGGGGGGTCTATACGAGCAGTACTTC.

This clone has just one count. The chain carries TRBV7-9 and TRBJ1-1; 7 positions agree with TRBD1. J was trimmed by 5 bases and V by 3 bases; bases with no gene match: 3. CDR3 length: 13 amino acids. The germline V gene has CDR1 SEHNR and CDR2 FQNEAQ (reference sequence). The CDR3 region has the DNA TGTGCCAGCAGCTTCCAGGGGGGTACTGAAGCTTTCTTT. Translated, it gives CASSFQGGTEAFF.

This chain joins TRBV5-1 and TRBJ2-1, with a weak D call TRBD2 (6 bases). V gave up 2 bases and J gave up 2 bases, with 11 bases separating them. CDR3 length equals 15 residues. Per the germline V gene, CDR1 is SGHRS and CDR2 is YFSETQ. DNA of the CDR3: TGCGCCAGCAGCTTCGGGACTGTTACCTACAATGAGCAGTTCTTC. The encoded protein is CASSFGTVTYNEQFF.

The chain links TRBV5-1 to TRBJ2-3; 11 bases match TRBD2. V was pared by 4 bases and J by 0 bases, with 4 bases of the junction left unmatched. The CDR3 runs 16 residues. The germline V gene encodes CDR1 SGHRS and CDR2 YFSETQ. CDR3 nucleotides: TGCGCCAGCAGCCTACTAGCGGGGGTTAGCACAGATACGCAGTATTTT. It encodes CASSLLAGVSTDTQYF. The complete variable domain, with remaining parts taken from reference TRBV5-1 and TRBJ2-3, reads KAGVTQTPRYLIKTRGQQVTLSCSPISGHRSVSWYQQTPGQGLQFLFEYFSETQRNKGNFPGRFSGRQFSNSRSEMNVSTLELGDSALYLCASSLLAGVSTDTQYFGPGTRLTVL.

DNA of the CDR3: TGTGCCAGCAGCTTGACACCGCTCACAGGCACAGATACGCAGTATTTT. Amino acid sequence: CASSLTPLTGTDTQYF. The chain uses TRBV5-6 and TRBJ2-3; D is undetermined. Per the germline V gene, CDR1 is SGHDT and CDR2 is YYEEEE. The CDR3 is 16 residues long. V shed 1 base and J shed 1 base, with 13 bases lying between them. Using reference TRBV5-6 and TRBJ2-3 for the parts outside the CDR3, the full variable domain is DAGVTQSPTHLIKTRGQQVTLRCSPKSGHDTVSWYQQALGQGPQFIFQYYEEEERQRGNFPDRFSGHQFPNYSSELNVNALLLGDSALYLCASSLTPLTGTDTQYFGPGTRLTVL.

V and J are TRBV19 and TRBJ1-2; D unresolved. Per the germline V gene, CDR1 is LNHDA and CDR2 is SQIVND (reference sequence). V was clipped by 8 bases and J by 4 bases, with 14 bases between them. The CDR3 sequence is 13 residues long. The CDR3 region is CASAPAGLYGYTF. CDR3 nucleotide sequence: TGTGCCAGTGCCCCGGCAGGCCTCTATGGCTACACCTTC.

The V and J genes are TRBV28 and TRBJ2-3, with a weak D call TRBD2 (7 bases). The CDR3 totals 15 residues. Trimming shortened V by 7 bases and J by 7 bases, and 21 bases separated the two germline ends. Germline lookup yields CDR1 MDHEN and CDR2 SYDVKM. The CDR3 loop reads CASTLYLWGGYTQYF. CDR3 DNA: TGTGCCAGCACCCTTTATCTGTGGGGGGGCTATACGCAGTATTTT.

The chain uses TRBV29-1 and TRBJ2-7, with TRBD2 as a possible D gene (5 bases). V dropped 0 bases and J dropped 4 bases, with 13 bases sitting between them. CDR3 length: 14 residues. Germline V gene data show CDR1 as SQVTM and CDR2 as ANQGSEA. CDR3 sequence: CSVEDVGETYEQYF. The CDR3 bases are TGCAGCGTTGAAGACGTCGGGGAGACTTACGAGCAGTACTTC.

The J gene is TRBJ2-3, the V gene TRBV10-2, with D maybe TRBD1 (7 bases). From germline, CDR1 is WSHSY and CDR2 SAAADI. Trimming cost V 8 bases and J 3 bases, with 18 bases left between them. The length of the CDR3 is 15 residues. The CDR3 DNA follows: TGCGCCAGCGGCAAGAGGACAGGAGGGACAGATACGCAGTATTTT. Amino acids: CASGKRTGGTDTQYF.

The CDR3: CASSQPPWREGEVTETQYF. The CDR3, as DNA: TGCGCCAGCAGCCAACCCCCATGGCGGGAGGGAGAGGTAACGGAGACCCAGTACTTC. The V and J genes are TRBV4-1 and TRBJ2-5, with 9 positions matching TRBD2. Unmatched junction bases numbered 18, after V lost 2 bases and J lost 5 bases. CDR1 and CDR2 (germline): MGHRA, YSYEKL. The CDR3 is made up of 19 amino acids.

The V and J genes are TRBV19 and TRBJ2-1; 8 bases map to TRBD2. Trimming at V came to 3 bases and at J to 7 bases, leaving 8 bases not matched to a gene. The V gene's germline CDR1 is LNHDA and CDR2 SQIVND (reference sequence). CDR3 length: 15 residues. CDR3 residues: CASSIPGGPRNEQFF. The CDR3 region has the DNA TGTGCCAGTAGTATCCCGGGAGGGCCTAGGAATGAGCAGTTCTTC.

The rearrangement links TRBV6-1 to TRBJ2-7; 11 nucleotides line up with TRBD1. Trimming removed 10 bases from V and 2 bases from J; junction bases left unmatched: 7. The CDR3 covers 14 residues. Germline-derived CDR1 and CDR2 are MNHNS and SASEGT. The CDR3 DNA follows: TGTGCCATCAAAGGGGACAGGGGGACCTACGAGCAGTACTTC. Its protein product is CAIKGDRGTYEQYF.